This T cell receptor beta chain was sequenced for a study of T cell responses to AZD1222 COVID-19 vaccine. Whole-study context: Pooling was applied to second doses at about 4 or about 12 weeks. Notes on the study in general: Repertoires in all cases were sampled only once the peak T cell response had passed. Just 6 or 7 people given AZD1222 tested seropositive at baseline. Following two doses of AZD1222, Spike-specific TCR breadth and depth rose.

Note on this clone: Antigen unknown.

Generated by immunoSEQ multiplex PCR, the TCRdb table keeps only in-frame clones and is missing some. The sample consists of 130,000 or so clones, roughly nine tenths of them appearing once. After removal of 8 bases from V and 5 bases from J, the junction contained 7 bases not matched to a gene. Germline CDR1 is MGHDK and CDR2 is SYGVNS. The CDR3 runs 14 residues. The gene calls are TRBV25-1 and TRBJ1-5, with 9 bases aligning to TRBD1. The TCR sequence derives from an adult in good health. The sample consisted of peripheral blood, taken on day 0 of AZD1222 vaccination. CDR3 DNA: TGTGCCAGCGGTAGGACAGGGGACTATCAGCCCCAGCATTTT. This gives the protein CASGRTGDYQPQHF. Using reference TRBV25-1 and TRBJ1-5 for the parts outside the CDR3, the full variable domain is EADIYQTPRYLVIGTGKKITLECSQTMGHDKMYWYQQDPGMELHLIHYSYGVNSTEKGDLSSESTVSRIRTEHFPLTLESARPSHTSQYLCASGRTGDYQPQHFGDGTRLSIL.